A single T cell receptor (beta chain) is shown here with its context. What it binds is not known. The CDR3 runs 17 residues. The trim removed 5 bases at V and 6 bases at J, leaving 16 bases unmatched. Germline assignment: CDR1 MNHNY and CDR2 SVGAGI (reference sequence). This record belongs to a study of T cell responses to AZD1222 COVID-19 vaccine. Looking at the study overall: Second-dose timings of about 4 or about 12 weeks were pooled. Findings and caveats of the study: Repertoire samples came only from after the peak T cell response. A mostly white British donor set with more females was recruited, and clonal diversity was possibly underestimated. Unmutated variant regions are reportedly targeted by nearly half of spike-specific TCRs.

Profiling relied on immunoSEQ multiplex PCR, and the TCRdb table lists in-frame clones only, not all of them. Here the sample spans approximately 110,000 clones, roughly 90% being singletons. The rearrangement joins TRBV6-6 to TRBJ2-1, with 7 bases that match TRBD1. The receptor was derived from an adult in good health. The sequencing here drew on peripheral blood, taken on day 0 of AZD1222 vaccination. The CDR3 DNA is TGTGCCAGCAGTCACAGGGACAGCCTAGGGCTAAGCAATGAGCAGTTCTTC. It codes for CASSHRDSLGLSNEQFF.